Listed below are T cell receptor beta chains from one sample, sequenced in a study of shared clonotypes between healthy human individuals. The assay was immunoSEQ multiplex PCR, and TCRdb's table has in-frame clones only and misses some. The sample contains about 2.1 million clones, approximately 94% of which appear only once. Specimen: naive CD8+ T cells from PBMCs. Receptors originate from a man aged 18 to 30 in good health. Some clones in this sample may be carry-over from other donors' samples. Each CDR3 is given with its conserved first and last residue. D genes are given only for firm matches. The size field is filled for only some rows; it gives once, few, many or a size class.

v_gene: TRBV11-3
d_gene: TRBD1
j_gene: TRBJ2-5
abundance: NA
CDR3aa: CASSRTGGETQYF
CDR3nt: TGTGCCAGCAGCCGGACAGGGGGAGAGACCCAGTACTTC

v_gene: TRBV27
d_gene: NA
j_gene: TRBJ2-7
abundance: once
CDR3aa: CASTGAARHEQYF
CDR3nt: TGTGCCAGCACCGGAGCGGCGAGGCACGAGCAGTACTTC

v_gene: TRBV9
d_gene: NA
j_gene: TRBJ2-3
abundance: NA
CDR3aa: CASSPGAGTDTQYF
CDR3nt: TGTGCCAGCAGCCCCGGGGCGGGCACAGATACGCAGTATTTT

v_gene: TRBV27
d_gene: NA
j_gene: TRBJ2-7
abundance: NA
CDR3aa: CASSLALLGEQYF
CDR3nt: TGTGCCAGCAGTTTAGCCCTCCTCGGCGAGCAGTACTTC

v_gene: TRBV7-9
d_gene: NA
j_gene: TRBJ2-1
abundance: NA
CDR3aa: CASTLPGYNEQFF
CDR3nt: TGTGCCAGCACCCTACCGGGGTACAATGAGCAGTTCTTC

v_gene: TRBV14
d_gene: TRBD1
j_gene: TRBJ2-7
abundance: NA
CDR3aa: CASSHDRDRDNYEQYF
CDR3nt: TGTGCCAGCAGCCACGACCGGGACAGAGATAACTACGAGCAGTACTTC

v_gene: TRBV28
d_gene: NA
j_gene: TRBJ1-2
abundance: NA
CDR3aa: CASSFRVAWQGSNYGYTF
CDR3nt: TGTGCCAGCAGTTTCAGGGTGGCTTGGCAGGGGAGTAACTATGGCTACACCTTC

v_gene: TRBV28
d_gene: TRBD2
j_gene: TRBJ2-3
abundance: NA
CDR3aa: CASSSRTSGRARGRDTQYF
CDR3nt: TGTGCCAGCAGTTCCCGGACTAGCGGGAGGGCACGGGGCCGAGATACGCAGTATTTT

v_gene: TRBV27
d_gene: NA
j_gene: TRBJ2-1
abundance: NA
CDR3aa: CASTSKGSYNEQFF
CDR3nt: TGTGCCAGCACCTCAAAGGGGTCCTACAATGAGCAGTTCTTC

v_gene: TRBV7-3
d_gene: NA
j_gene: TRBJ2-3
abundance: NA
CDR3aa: CASSSSIRDTQYF
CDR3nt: TGTGCCAGCAGCTCATCAATCCGGGATACGCAGTATTTT

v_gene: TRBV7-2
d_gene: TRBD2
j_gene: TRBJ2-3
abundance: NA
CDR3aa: CASIPAWDYTDTQYF
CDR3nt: TGTGCCAGCATCCCCGCCTGGGACTACACAGATACGCAGTATTTT

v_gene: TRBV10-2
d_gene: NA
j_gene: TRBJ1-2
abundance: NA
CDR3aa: CASSEVLGRAIEGYGYTF
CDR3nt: TGCGCCAGCAGTGAGGTCCTGGGACGGGCGATTGAGGGCTATGGCTACACCTTC

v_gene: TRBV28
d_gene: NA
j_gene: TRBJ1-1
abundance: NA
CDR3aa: CASSPSEGRNTEAFF
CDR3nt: TGTGCCAGCAGTCCCTCGGAAGGCAGGAACACTGAAGCTTTCTTT

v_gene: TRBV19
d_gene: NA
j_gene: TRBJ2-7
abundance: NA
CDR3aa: CASSISATSYEQYF
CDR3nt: TGTGCCAGTAGTATCAGTGCAACCTCCTACGAGCAGTACTTC

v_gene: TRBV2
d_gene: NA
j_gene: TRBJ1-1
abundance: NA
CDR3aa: CASSQRGVTEAFF
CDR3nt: TGTGCCAGCAGCCAGCGGGGGGTAACTGAAGCTTTCTTT

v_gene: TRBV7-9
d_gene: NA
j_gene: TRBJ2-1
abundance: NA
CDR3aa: CASSSRDLPSDEQFF
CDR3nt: TGTGCCAGCAGCTCCCGGGACTTGCCTTCTGATGAGCAGTTCTTC

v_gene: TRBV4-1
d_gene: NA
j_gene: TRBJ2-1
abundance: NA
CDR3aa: CASRGQSSYNEQFF
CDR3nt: TGCGCCAGCAGAGGGCAGAGCTCCTACAATGAGCAGTTCTTC

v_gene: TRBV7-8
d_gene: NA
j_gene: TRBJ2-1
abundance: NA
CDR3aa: CASSSRELRFNEQFF
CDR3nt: TGTGCCAGCAGCTCCCGGGAGTTAAGGTTTAATGAGCAGTTCTTC

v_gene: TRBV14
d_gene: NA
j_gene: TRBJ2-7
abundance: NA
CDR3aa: CASSRTQPQLGEQYF
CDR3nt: TGTGCCAGCAGCCGCACGCAACCTCAGCTCGGGGAGCAGTACTTC

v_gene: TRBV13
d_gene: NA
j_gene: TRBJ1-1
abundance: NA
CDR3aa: CASSHHRDNTEAFF
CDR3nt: TGTGCCAGCAGCCATCACAGGGACAACACTGAAGCTTTCTTT

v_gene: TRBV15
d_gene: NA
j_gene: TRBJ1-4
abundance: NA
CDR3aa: CATRSGGGNEKLFF
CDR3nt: TGTGCCACCAGATCGGGAGGAGGAAATGAAAAACTGTTTTTT

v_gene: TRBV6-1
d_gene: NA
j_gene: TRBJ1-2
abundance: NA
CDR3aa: CASSEAPRTVQYGYTF
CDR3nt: TGTGCCAGCAGTGAAGCACCTCGGACGGTACAATATGGCTACACCTTC

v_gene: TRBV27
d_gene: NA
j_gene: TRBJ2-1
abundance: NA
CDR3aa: CASSLVAPSYNEQFF
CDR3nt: TGTGCCAGCAGTTTAGTGGCACCTTCCTACAATGAGCAGTTCTTC

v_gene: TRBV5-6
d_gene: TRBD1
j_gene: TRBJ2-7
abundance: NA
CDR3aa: CASSSLQGPETEQYF
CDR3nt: TGTGCCAGCAGCTCTTTACAGGGGCCGGAAACCGAGCAGTACTTC

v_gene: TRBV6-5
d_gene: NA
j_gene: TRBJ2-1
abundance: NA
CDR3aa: CASSYLGSSYNEQFF
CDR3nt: TGTGCCAGCAGTTACCTAGGAAGCTCCTACAATGAGCAGTTCTTC

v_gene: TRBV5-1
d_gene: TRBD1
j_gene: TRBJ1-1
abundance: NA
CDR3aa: CASSLYGPGGMNTEAFF
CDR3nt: TGCGCCAGCAGCTTGTATGGGCCAGGGGGCATGAACACTGAAGCTTTCTTT

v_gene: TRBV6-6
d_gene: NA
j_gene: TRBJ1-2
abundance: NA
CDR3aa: CASSYIPDRYTF
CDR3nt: TGTGCCAGCAGTTACATCCCCGATCGCTACACCTTC

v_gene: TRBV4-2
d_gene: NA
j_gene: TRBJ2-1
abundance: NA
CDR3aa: CASSQDLVPGQFF
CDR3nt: TGTGCCAGCAGCCAAGACTTGGTCCCTGGGCAGTTCTTC

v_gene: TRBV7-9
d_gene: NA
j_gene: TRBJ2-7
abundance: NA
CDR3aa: CASSPDAGRREQYF
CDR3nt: TGTGCCAGCAGCCCAGATGCCGGGCGAAGGGAGCAGTACTTC

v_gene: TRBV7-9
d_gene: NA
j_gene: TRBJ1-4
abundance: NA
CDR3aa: CASSLAPATNEKLFF
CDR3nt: TGTGCCAGCAGCTTAGCGCCTGCAACTAATGAAAAACTGTTTTTT

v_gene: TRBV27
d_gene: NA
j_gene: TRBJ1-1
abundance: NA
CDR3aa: CASSFLTGSTTEAFF
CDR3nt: TGTGCCAGCAGTTTCCTAACAGGGTCGACCACTGAAGCTTTCTTT

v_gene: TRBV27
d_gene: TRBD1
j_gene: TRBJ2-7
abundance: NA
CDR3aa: CASSFIQGQGVYEQYF
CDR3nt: TGTGCCAGCAGTTTCATCCAGGGACAGGGTGTCTACGAGCAGTACTTC

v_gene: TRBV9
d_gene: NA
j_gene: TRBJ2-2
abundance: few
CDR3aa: CASNVNTGELFF
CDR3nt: TGTGCCAGCAACGTGAACACCGGGGAGCTGTTTTTT

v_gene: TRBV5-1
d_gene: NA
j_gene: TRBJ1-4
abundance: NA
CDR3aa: CASAPAWTPSEKLFF
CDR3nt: TGCGCCAGCGCCCCGGCCTGGACTCCTAGTGAAAAACTGTTTTTT

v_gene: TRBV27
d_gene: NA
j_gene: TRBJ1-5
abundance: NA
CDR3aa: CASSPSSRDTLNQPQHF
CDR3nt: TGTGCCAGCAGTCCCTCCTCCCGGGACACCCTCAATCAGCCCCAGCATTTT

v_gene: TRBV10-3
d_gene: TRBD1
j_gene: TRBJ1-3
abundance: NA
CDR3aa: CAITSGQLSSGNTIYF
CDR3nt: TGTGCCATCACCTCGGGACAGTTGAGCTCTGGAAACACCATATATTTT

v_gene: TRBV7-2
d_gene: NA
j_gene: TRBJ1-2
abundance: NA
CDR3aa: CASSLEGGYGYTF
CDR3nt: TGTGCCAGCAGCTTAGAGGGGGGGTACGGCTACACCTTC

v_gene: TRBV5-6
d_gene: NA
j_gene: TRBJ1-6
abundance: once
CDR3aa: CASSFGTGTNSPLHF
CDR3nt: TGTGCCAGCAGCTTCGGAACGGGGACTAATTCACCCCTCCACTTT

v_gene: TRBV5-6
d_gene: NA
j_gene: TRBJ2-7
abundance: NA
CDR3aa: CASSLRPPWEQYF
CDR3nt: TGTGCCAGCAGCTTGCGGCCACCTTGGGAGCAGTACTTC

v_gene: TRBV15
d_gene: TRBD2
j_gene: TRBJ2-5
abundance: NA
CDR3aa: CATSRDGASGWQETQYF
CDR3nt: TGTGCCACCAGCAGAGATGGGGCTAGCGGGTGGCAAGAGACCCAGTACTTC

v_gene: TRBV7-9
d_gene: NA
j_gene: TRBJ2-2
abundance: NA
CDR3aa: CASSLALGSGELFF
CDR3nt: TGTGCCAGCAGCTTAGCGCTTGGGTCCGGGGAGCTGTTTTTT

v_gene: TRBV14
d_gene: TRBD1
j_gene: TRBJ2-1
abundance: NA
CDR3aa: CASSQGPRSGTVIF
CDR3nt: TGTGCCAGCAGCCAAGGCCCTAGGTCCGGGACAGTGATCTTC

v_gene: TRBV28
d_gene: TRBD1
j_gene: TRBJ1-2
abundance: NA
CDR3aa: CASSFITGQGVYGYTF
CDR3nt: TGTGCCAGCAGTTTTATTACGGGACAGGGTGTCTATGGCTACACCTTC

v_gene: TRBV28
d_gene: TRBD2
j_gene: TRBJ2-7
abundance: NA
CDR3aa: CASSLGIAGGYEQYF
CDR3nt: TGTGCCAGCAGTTTGGGCATAGCGGGAGGTTACGAGCAGTACTTC

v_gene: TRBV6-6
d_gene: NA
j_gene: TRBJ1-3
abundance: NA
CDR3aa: CASSYPPISGNTIYF
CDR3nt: TGTGCCAGCAGTTACCCCCCGATCTCCGGAAACACCATATATTTT

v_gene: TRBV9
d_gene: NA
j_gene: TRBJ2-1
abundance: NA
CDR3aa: CASSVYDGSYNEQFF
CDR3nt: TGTGCCAGCAGCGTTTACGACGGTTCCTACAATGAGCAGTTCTTC

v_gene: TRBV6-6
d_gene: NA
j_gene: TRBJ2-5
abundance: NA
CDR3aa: CASSYGAQGGETQYF
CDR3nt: TGTGCCAGCAGTTACGGGGCCCAGGGCGGTGAGACCCAGTACTTC

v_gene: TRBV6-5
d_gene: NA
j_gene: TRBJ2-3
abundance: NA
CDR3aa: CASREFSVTDTQYF
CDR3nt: TGTGCCAGCCGAGAGTTCTCAGTCACAGATACGCAGTATTTT

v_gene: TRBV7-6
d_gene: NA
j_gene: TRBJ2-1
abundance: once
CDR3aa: CASSLLGRGNEQFF
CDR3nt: TGTGCCAGCAGCTTACTAGGGAGGGGGAATGAGCAGTTCTTC

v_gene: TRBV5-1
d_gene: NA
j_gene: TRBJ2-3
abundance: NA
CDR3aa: CASSSSLSADTQYF
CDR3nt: TGCGCCAGCAGCTCCTCTCTTTCCGCAGATACGCAGTATTTT

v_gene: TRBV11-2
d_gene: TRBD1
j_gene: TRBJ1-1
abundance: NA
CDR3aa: CASSLYRGTEAFF
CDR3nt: TGTGCCAGCAGTCTTTACAGGGGGACTGAAGCTTTCTTT

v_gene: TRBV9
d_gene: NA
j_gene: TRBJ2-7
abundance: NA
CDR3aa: CASSPPRAPYEQYF
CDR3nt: TGTGCCAGCAGCCCCCCCAGGGCACCTTACGAGCAGTACTTC

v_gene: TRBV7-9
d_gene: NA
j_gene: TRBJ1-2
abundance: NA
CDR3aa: CASSFGPRTEGYTF
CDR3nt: TGTGCCAGCAGCTTTGGACCCAGGACGGAAGGCTACACCTTC

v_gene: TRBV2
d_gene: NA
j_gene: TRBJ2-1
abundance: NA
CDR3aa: CASSEDSSVYNEQFF
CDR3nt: TGTGCCAGCAGTGAGGATAGTAGCGTGTACAATGAGCAGTTCTTC

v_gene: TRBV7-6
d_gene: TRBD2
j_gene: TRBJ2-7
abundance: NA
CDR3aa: CASRRTPGTSDEQYF
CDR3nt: TGTGCCAGCAGACGTACACCGGGGACTAGCGACGAGCAGTACTTC

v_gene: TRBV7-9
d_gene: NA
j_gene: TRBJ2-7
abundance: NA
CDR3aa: CASSHMARGAWDEQYF
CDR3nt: TGTGCCAGCAGCCATATGGCCCGAGGGGCTTGGGACGAGCAGTACTTC

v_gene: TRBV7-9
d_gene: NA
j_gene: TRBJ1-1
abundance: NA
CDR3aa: CASSRSGQLNTEAFF
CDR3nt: TGTGCCAGCAGTCGATCCGGACAGTTGAACACTGAAGCTTTCTTT

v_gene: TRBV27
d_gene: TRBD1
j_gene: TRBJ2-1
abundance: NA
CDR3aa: CASSADRDNEQFF
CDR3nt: TGTGCCAGCAGTGCAGACAGGGACAATGAGCAGTTCTTC

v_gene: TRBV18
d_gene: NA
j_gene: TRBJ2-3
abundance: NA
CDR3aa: CASSPRDSAGDTQYF
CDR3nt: TGTGCCAGCTCACCCCGGGACTCTGCTGGAGATACGCAGTATTTT